This T cell receptor (beta chain) was documented in a study of memory CD4+ T cells and cytomegalovirus serostatus. Measured with immunoSEQ multiplex PCR; TCRdb has only the in-frame clones, and not every one. The table includes some 57,000 clones, roughly four fifths detected once. The sort gate was single viable CD3+CD4+CD8-CD45RO+ cells for memory CD4+ T cells. The germline gives CDR1 MNHNS, CDR2 SASEGT. Deletions cut 6 bases from V and 5 bases from J, with 19 bases between. The CDR3 runs 15 residues. The chain is built from TRBV6-1 and TRBJ1-1; a possible D gene is TRBD1 (5 bases). The clonotype originates from an adult in good health and CMV-seronegative. The specimen was memory CD4+ T cells from blood. The CDR3 loop reads CASRILGGAVTEAFF. CDR3 bases: TGTGCCAGCAGGATCCTCGGAGGGGCGGTTACTGAAGCTTTCTTT.